The 28 T cell receptor beta chains presented below share a single source sample, sequenced in a study of response to subunit inactivated influenza vaccine. TCRdb re-derived calls from the RT-PCR reads in MiXCR, one entry per CDR3 protein. The table includes 610,000 or so distinct CDR3 sequences, around 15% detected once. The starting material was PBMCs from blood, obtained about 11 days after vaccination. These receptors all come from a man aged 50 to 60 who received an inactivated influenza vaccine.

This clonotype was observed a few times. V gene TRBV20-1 combines with J gene TRBJ2-1; 13 bases agree with TRBD2. The CDR3 consists of 15 residues. Germline V lookup: CDR1 DFQATT, CDR2 SNEGSKA (reference sequence). J lost 8 bases, V lost 5 bases, and 9 bases had no gene match. CDR3 sequence: CSAHTGTSGTDEQFF. The CDR3 region has the DNA TGCAGTGCTCACACCGGGACTAGCGGGACAGATGAGCAGTTCTTC.

Only a few counts were recorded for this clonotype. The J gene is TRBJ1-5, the V gene TRBV7-2; D not certain. V was cut by 7 bases and J by 6 bases, with 16 bases left in between. CDR1 and CDR2 (germline): SGHTA, FQGNSA. This CDR3 contains 14 residues. The CDR3 is CASTLGKGTQPQHF. CDR3 DNA sequence: TGTGCCAGCACCCTGGGGAAGGGAACTCAGCCCCAGCATTTT.

Remarks on this clonotype: A much larger clone lies a single base off, so this may be a read error. The CDR3 region is CASTTNGGAATGELFF. The CDR3 DNA reads as TGTGCCAGCACCACAAATGGCGGGGCAGCCACCGGGGAGCTGTTTTTT. The chain recombines TRBV12-3 or TRBV12-4 with TRBJ2-2; TRBD2 is a possible D gene (6 bases). V lost 7 bases and J lost 4, with 19 bases in between. The CDR3 contains 16 residues.

This clonotype occurred a few times. The genes are TRBV3-1 and TRBJ1-1; D unclear. This CDR3 comprises 14 residues. V lost 5 bases to trimming and J lost 2 bases, with 12 bases between them. Germline values: CDR1 LGHDT, CDR2 YNNKEL (reference sequence). The CDR3 loop reads CASSTFPENTEAFF. For the CDR3, the DNA is TGTGCCAGCAGCACCTTCCCCGAAAACACTGAAGCTTTCTTT.

As regards this clonotype: One end of the junction varies from germline; a read error may be responsible. The gene calls are TRBV4-3 and TRBJ2-7, with 13 bases identical to TRBD2. The CDR3 length is 16 residues. From germline, CDR1 is LGHNA and CDR2 YSLEER. The CDR3, as DNA: TGCGCCAGCAGCCATGGACTAGCGGGAGTAGGGTACGAGCAGCACTTC. Its protein product is CASSHGLAGVGYEQHF.

The rearrangement links TRBV7-2 to TRBJ2-2; maybe TRBD2 (5 bases). The CDR3 covers 16 residues. The V gene lost 2 bases and the J gene lost 6 bases, with 16 bases spanning the gap. Germline assignment: CDR1 SGHTA and CDR2 FQGNSA. The CDR3 loop is CASSLLVPSLPGELFF. The CDR3, as DNA: TGTGCCAGCAGCTTATTAGTGCCTAGCTTACCCGGGGAGCTGTTTTTT.

This clonotype showed up many times. This chain connects TRBV28 to TRBJ2-1; TRBD2 aligns across 8 bases. V was pared by 6 bases and J by 8 bases, with 15 bases of the junction left unmatched. The CDR3 loop spans 16 amino acids. CDR1 is MDHEN and CDR2 is SYDVKM in the germline V gene. In DNA, the CDR3 is TGTGCCAGCAGCCAAGGCTCTGGACTAGCTGTCCATGAGCAGTTCTTC. Its translation is CASSQGSGLAVHEQFF.

This clonotype has a count of ten or more. The chain employs TRBV27 and TRBJ2-7; 10 bases map to TRBD1. The CDR3 loop spans 15 amino acids. CDR1 is MNHEY, CDR2 SMNVEV, per germline (reference sequence). V lost 5 bases to trimming and J lost 7 bases; unmatched junction nucleotides: 11. In DNA, the CDR3 is TGTGCCAGCAGTGCCTATCGCGGGACAGGGGATGAGCAGTACTTC. This translates into CASSAYRGTGDEQYF.

CDR3 DNA: TGCAGTGCTAGAGGCTTCCCCCGGCCCAGCTTTAGATTTGGGGGCTACACCTTC. The encoded protein is CSARGFPRPSFRFGGYTF. This chain joins TRBV20-1 and TRBJ1-2; no firm D call. Germline V gene lookup returns CDR1 DFQATT and CDR2 SNEGSKA (reference sequence). V gave up 1 base and J gave up 8 bases, with 29 bases separating them. This CDR3 spans 18 amino acids.

The rearrangement links TRBV20-1 to TRBJ2-4; D gene unclear. Germline V gives CDR1 DFQATT, CDR2 SNEGSKA (reference sequence). This CDR3 is built from 11 residues. V lost 5 bases and J lost 5, with 7 bases in between. CDR3 loop: CSAHQQNIQYF. The CDR3 DNA follows: TGCAGTGCTCACCAGCAAAACATTCAGTACTTC.

This clonotype turned up a few times. The chain combines TRBV7-9 with TRBJ2-7; no firm D call. The length of the CDR3 is 12 residues. Germline lookup yields CDR1 SEHNR and CDR2 FQNEAQ (reference sequence). V was cut by 1 base and J by 7 bases, with 8 bases left in between. The CDR3: CASSLVPSEQYF. The DNA of the CDR3 is TGTGCCAGCAGCTTAGTTCCGTCTGAGCAGTACTTC.

This clonotype has a handful of counts. The chain employs TRBV6-5 and TRBJ2-7; D perhaps matches TRBD1 (6 bases). CDR1 and CDR2 (germline): MNHEY, SVGAGI. Deletions cut 4 bases from V and 3 bases from J, with 16 bases between. The CDR3 extends over 15 amino acids. The CDR3 is CASSSDRGSLYEQYF. Here the CDR3 DNA reads TGTGCCAGCAGTTCCGATAGGGGGAGCCTCTACGAGCAGTACTTC.

The V and J genes are TRBV29-1 and TRBJ2-1; D gene unclear. The germline V and J ends were trimmed by 0 bases and 10 bases, with 7 bases remaining between them. The CDR3 loop spans 11 amino acids. Per the germline V gene, CDR1 is SQVTM and CDR2 is ANQGSEA. CDR3 sequence reads: CSVEDGGEQFF. DNA of the CDR3: TGCAGCGTTGAAGATGGTGGGGAGCAGTTCTTC.

This clonotype showed up just a few times. The V and J genes are TRBV4-2 and TRBJ1-1, with unresolved D. Germline V gene sequence: CDR1 LGHNA, CDR2 YNFKEQ. The CDR3 runs to 15 residues. V lost 0 bases to trimming and J lost 3 bases, with 11 bases between them. CDR3 region: CASSQELGGYTEAFF. The CDR3 nucleotides are TGTGCCAGCAGCCAAGAGTTGGGAGGGTACACTGAAGCTTTCTTT.

V gene TRBV24-1 combines with J gene TRBJ2-2, with TRBD2 matching over 7 bases. CDR1 KGHDR and CDR2 SFDVKD come from the germline V gene. Trimming took 0 bases from V and 5 from J; bases not matched to a gene: 5. There are 16 residues in the CDR3. CDR3 nucleotides: TGTGCCACCAGTGATTTGAGGGCGGGGGAGACCGGGGAGCTGTTTTTT. Amino acid sequence: CATSDLRAGETGELFF.

The chain is built from TRBV10-3 and TRBJ2-1; no reliable D call. Germline V gene sequence: CDR1 ENHRY, CDR2 SYGVKD. V was cut by 6 bases and J by 5 bases, with 5 bases left in between. CDR3 length equals 11 residues. DNA of the CDR3: TGTGCCATCAGGGAGCACAATGAGCAGTTCTTC. This translates into CAIREHNEQFF.

This clonotype turned up a few times. J is TRBJ2-1 and V is TRBV7-2, with D maybe TRBD1 (6 bases). Trimming took off 4 bases at V and 7 bases at J, with 11 bases between the two ends. CDR1 is SGHTA and CDR2 is FQGNSA in the germline V gene. The CDR3 extends over 13 amino acids. The CDR3 nucleotides read TGTGCCAGCAGCTCCCCGGGACATAATGAGCAGTTCTTC. It codes for CASSSPGHNEQFF.

This clonotype was seen a handful of times. The chain has TRBV7-9 and TRBJ2-5; no firm D call. Germline values: CDR1 SEHNR, CDR2 FQNEAQ (reference sequence). The CDR3 loop spans 13 amino acids. V gave up 3 bases and J gave up 7 bases, with 12 bases separating them. CDR3 residues: CASSFLPTGTQYF. Here the CDR3 DNA reads TGTGCCAGCAGCTTTCTCCCCACCGGGACCCAGTACTTC.

This rearrangement joins TRBV5-1 to TRBJ2-5, with 9 positions matching TRBD1. This CDR3 has 16 amino acids. Trimming removed 4 bases from V and 5 bases from J; junction bases left unmatched: 12. Looked up from germline, CDR1 is SGHRS and CDR2 is YFSETQ. The CDR3 DNA sequence: TGCGCCAGCAGCCGGTCTCCGGGACAGGGAATGGAGACCCAGTACTTC. This gives the protein CASSRSPGQGMETQYF.

This clonotype was counted at least ten times. The CDR3 reads CASSQGDADNQPQHF. CDR3 sequence (DNA): TGCGCCAGCAGCCAGGGGGACGCTGACAATCAGCCCCAGCATTTT. The chain recombines TRBV4-1 with TRBJ1-5, with D tentatively TRBD1 (5 bases). The CDR3 contains 15 residues. Germline V lookup: CDR1 MGHRA, CDR2 YSYEKL. V was clipped by 3 bases and J by 3 bases, with 12 bases between them.

This clonotype was detected only a few times. The CDR3: CASSLGTGGWSPLHF. The CDR3 DNA reads TGTGCCAGCAGTTTAGGAACAGGGGGGTGGTCACCCCTCCACTTT. The rearrangement uses TRBV12-3 or TRBV12-4 and TRBJ1-6; 8 positions agree with TRBD1. With 1 base clipped from V and 10 bases from J, the junction kept 6 bases outside the gene matches. CDR3 length: 15 residues.

V is TRBV7-9 and J is TRBJ2-7; maybe TRBD1 (6 bases). The germline V gene has CDR1 SEHNR and CDR2 FQNEAQ (reference sequence). CDR3 length equals 12 residues. V was trimmed by 11 bases and J by 5 bases, leaving 16 bases between them. This CDR3 reads CAEETGSDEQYF. The CDR3 DNA reads TGTGCCGAAGAAACAGGGTCCGACGAGCAGTACTTC. The entire variable domain, with the rest obtained from reference TRBV7-9 and TRBJ2-7, is as follows: DTGVSQNPRHKITKRGQNVTFRCDPISEHNRLYWYRQTLGQGPEFLTYFQNEAQLEKSRLLSDRFSAERPKGSFSTLEIQRTEQGDSAMYLCAEETGSDEQYFGPGTRLTVT.

Only a few counts were recorded for this clonotype. This chain joins TRBV7-8 and TRBJ2-1; D remains ambiguous. Germline-derived CDR1 and CDR2 are SGHVS and FQNEAQ. This CDR3 region has 13 residues. Deletions cut 5 bases from V and 7 bases from J, with 12 bases between. For the CDR3, the DNA is TGTGCCAGCAGCCCGCCCGATGGGAATGAGCAGTTCTTC. It specifies CASSPPDGNEQFF.

This clonotype was counted ten times or more. This sequence joins TRBV12-3 or TRBV12-4 and TRBJ1-4; D is uncertain. V dropped 3 bases and J dropped 7 bases, with 6 bases sitting between them. The CDR3 consists of 12 residues. The CDR3 coding sequence is TGTGCCAGCAGTTTTAACGGTGAAAAACTGTTTTTT. Translation: CASSFNGEKLFF.

This clonotype occurred a few times. The chain carries TRBV20-1 and TRBJ2-1; TRBD2 matches at 8 bases. V shed 6 bases and J 0 bases; nucleotides not matched to a gene: 7. The CDR3 consists of 15 residues. Germline loops: CDR1 DFQATT, CDR2 SNEGSKA (reference sequence). CDR3 sequence reads: CSAPPGGPSYNEQFF. Written as DNA, the CDR3 is TGCAGTGCCCCACCGGGAGGGCCCTCCTACAATGAGCAGTTCTTC.

This clonotype was counted only a few times. V is TRBV12-3 or TRBV12-4 and J is TRBJ1-1; D is perhaps TRBD1 (6 bases). The CDR3 has 13 residues. Trimming left V 6 bases short and J 10 bases short, with 18 bases between. In nucleotides, the CDR3 is TGTGCCAGCAGGTGGGGTACAGGGTCTCGAGCTTTCTTT. Translating gives CASRWGTGSRAFF.

Note on this clonotype: This sequence may be a read error, since a much larger clone differs from it by one base. This rearrangement joins TRBV18 to TRBJ2-5, with D hard to call. CDR1 is KGHSH, CDR2 LQKENI, per germline. This CDR3 has 13 residues. V was trimmed by 0 bases and J by 4 bases, leaving 6 bases between them. CDR3 in amino acids: CASSPPAGETQYF. The CDR3 DNA reads TGTGCCAGCTCACCACCGGCCGGAGAGACCCAGTACTTC. The variable domain in full, with the rest retrieved from reference TRBV18 and TRBJ2-5, is NAGVMQNPRHLVRRRGQEARLRCSPMKGHSHVYWYRQLPEEGLKFMVYLQKENIIDESGMPKERFSAEFPKEGPSILRIQQVVRGDSAAYFCASSPPAGETQYFGPGTRLLVL.

Turning to this clonotype: A junction boundary mismatches the germline segment, possibly from a read error. The chain is built from TRBV20-1 and TRBJ1-1; no clear D gene. Germline CDR1 and CDR2: DFQATT and SNEGSKA (reference sequence). The CDR3 covers 11 residues. The DNA for the CDR3 is TGCAGTGCTGTCTTGAACGCTGAAGCTTTCTTT. Translating gives CSAVLNAEAFF.